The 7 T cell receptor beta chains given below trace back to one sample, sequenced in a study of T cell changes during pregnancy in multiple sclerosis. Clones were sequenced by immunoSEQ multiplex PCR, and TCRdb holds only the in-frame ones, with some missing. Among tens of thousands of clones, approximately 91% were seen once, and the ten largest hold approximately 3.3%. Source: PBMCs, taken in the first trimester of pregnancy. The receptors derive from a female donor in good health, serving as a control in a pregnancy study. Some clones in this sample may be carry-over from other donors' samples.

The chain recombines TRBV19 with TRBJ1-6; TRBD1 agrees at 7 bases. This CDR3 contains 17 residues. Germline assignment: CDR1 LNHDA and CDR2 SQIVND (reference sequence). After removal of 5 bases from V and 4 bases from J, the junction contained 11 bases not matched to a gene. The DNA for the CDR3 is TGTGCCAGTAGTCCCCGGACAGGCGCGTCGTATAATTCACCCCTCCACTTT. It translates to CASSPRTGASYNSPLHF.

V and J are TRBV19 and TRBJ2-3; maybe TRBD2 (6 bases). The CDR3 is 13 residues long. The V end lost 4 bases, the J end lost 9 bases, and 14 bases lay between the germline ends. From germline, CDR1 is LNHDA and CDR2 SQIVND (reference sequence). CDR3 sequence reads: CASSTHPGETQYF. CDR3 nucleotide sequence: TGTGCCAGTAGTACCCACCCGGGGGAGACGCAGTATTTT.

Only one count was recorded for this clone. The CDR3 is CASRQVSTDTQYF. Here the CDR3 DNA reads TGTGCCAGTAGACAGGTTAGCACAGATACGCAGTATTTT. The chain is built from TRBV19 and TRBJ2-3; maybe TRBD1 (5 bases). The ends were cut back, 6 bases at V and 0 bases at J, with 7 bases in the middle. Germline V lookup: CDR1 LNHDA, CDR2 SQIVND (reference sequence). The CDR3 sequence is 13 residues long.

CDR3 DNA: TGTGCCAGCGATCTCGGCTCTGGGGCCAACGTCCTGACTTTC. Amino acids: CASDLGSGANVLTF. The rearrangement uses TRBV28 and TRBJ2-6; D remains ambiguous. Germline CDR1 reads MDHEN; CDR2 reads SYDVKM. V was cut by 8 bases and J by 0 bases, with 8 bases left in between. This CDR3 is 14 amino acids long.

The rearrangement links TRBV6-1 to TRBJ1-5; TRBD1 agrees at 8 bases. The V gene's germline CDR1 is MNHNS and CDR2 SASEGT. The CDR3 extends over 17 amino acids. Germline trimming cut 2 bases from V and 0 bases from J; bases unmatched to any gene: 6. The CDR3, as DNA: TGTGCCAGCAGTGAAAGGGGGGGACAGGCTAGCAATCAGCCCCAGCATTTT. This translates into CASSERGGQASNQPQHF.

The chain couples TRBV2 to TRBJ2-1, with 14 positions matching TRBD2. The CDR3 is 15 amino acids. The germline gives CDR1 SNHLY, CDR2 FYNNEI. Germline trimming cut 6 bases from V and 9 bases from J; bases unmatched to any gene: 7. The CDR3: CASRATSGGAPEQFF. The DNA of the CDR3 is TGTGCCAGCAGGGCGACTAGCGGGGGGGCCCCTGAGCAGTTCTTC.

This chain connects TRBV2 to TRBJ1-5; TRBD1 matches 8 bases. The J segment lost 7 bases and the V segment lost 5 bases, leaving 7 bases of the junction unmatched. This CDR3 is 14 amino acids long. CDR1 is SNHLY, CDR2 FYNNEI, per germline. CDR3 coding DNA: TGTGCCAGCAGTAACGACAGGGGCAGCCAGCCCCAGCATTTT. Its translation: CASSNDRGSQPQHF.